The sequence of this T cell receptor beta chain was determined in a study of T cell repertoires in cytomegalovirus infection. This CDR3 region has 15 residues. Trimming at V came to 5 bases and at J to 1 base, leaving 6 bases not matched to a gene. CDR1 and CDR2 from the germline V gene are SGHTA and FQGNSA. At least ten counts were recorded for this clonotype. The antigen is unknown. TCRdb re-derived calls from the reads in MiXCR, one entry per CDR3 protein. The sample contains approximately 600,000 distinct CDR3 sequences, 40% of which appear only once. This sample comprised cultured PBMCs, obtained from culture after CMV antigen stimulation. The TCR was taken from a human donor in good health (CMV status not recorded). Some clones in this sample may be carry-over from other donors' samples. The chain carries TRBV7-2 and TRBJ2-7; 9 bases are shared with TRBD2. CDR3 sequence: CASSPSGGISYEQYF. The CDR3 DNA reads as TGTGCCAGCAGCCCAAGCGGGGGGATTTCCTACGAGCAGTACTTC.